This T cell receptor (beta chain) was recovered during a study of blood T cell repertoires in COVID-19. Cohort 3 recovered donors had two negative PCRs, clearance, or symptom resolution. Authors' data handling: By means of reference gene primer amplification, nucleated cell counts were estimated. Profiled with immunoSEQ multiplex PCR; TCRdb holds only in-frame clones, not every one. V and J calls and clone size are as listed in that table; D and trimming were resolved from the DNA. The sample has 150,000 to 200,000 clones; about 89% are singletons. Germline V gives CDR1 SGHTA, CDR2 FQGNSA. CDR3 length: 18 amino acids. V dropped 1 base and J dropped 5 bases, with 23 bases sitting between them.

Sequencing was done on a sample of PBMCs or T cells enriched from blood (not recorded which). The clonotype was recovered from a woman aged 18-29 years who had recovered from COVID-19. V and J are TRBV7-2 and TRBJ1-1, with a possible D match to TRBD1 (6 bases). The CDR3 sequence is CASSLVGEGGLLHTEAFF. The CDR3 region has the DNA TGTGCCAGCAGCTTAGTGGGGGAGGGGGGCCTCCTCCATACTGAAGCTTTCTTT.